The T cell receptor (beta chain) described here comes from a study of monozygotic twins with inflammatory bowel disease. Each donor had approximately 2.5 ml of blood drawn. Template switching was used to attach UMIs, which incorporated a 6-nucleotide sample barcode. Using the 5' RACE reads, TCRdb records one entry per CDR3 protein without DNA. Recorded for this sample: about 440,000 distinct CDR3 sequences. CDR1 is LNHDA, CDR2 SQIVND, per germline (reference sequence). The CDR3 covers 18 residues. V gene TRBV19 combines with J gene TRBJ2-6; as DNA is missing, the TRBD1 call by TCRdb cannot be tested. The sequence was obtained from a human donor with ulcerative colitis or Crohn's disease, or a healthy co-twin of an affected twin (not recorded which). Sequenced material: blood. The CDR3 sequence is CAILTRDKGDSGANVLTF.